Included here is one TCR beta chain sequence, with context. Which antigen it targets is not known. No clone much larger than this one lies a single base away; base qualities are absent. The data are from a study of blood T cell repertoires in COVID-19 (dated by TCRdb to the early 2020s). Regarding the study in general: Collaborator samples came from the United States, Italy and Spain and covered acute and convalescent phases of COVID-19. The material from the prospective study consisted of cDNA or gDNA derived from T cells, B-cell-depleted T cells, or PBMCs. Deeply sampled blood TCRbeta repertoires from subjects exposed to, actively infected with, or recovered from COVID-19 were included in the dataset. The repertoires were released in a freely available public database meant as a resource for research on the immune response to SARS-CoV-2. The samples were drawn from two sources: the first 160 participants of the ongoing ImmuneRACE study, and 1,200 or so subjects contributed by 6 global collaborators. Nearly every sample came with metadata listing a de-identified subject ID, COVID-19 status, age in years and sex. Where available, HLA class I and class II types were taken from metadata supplied by the sample provider and were not determined by assay-based typing. Broad study findings and their caveats: The amount of clinical and demographic metadata varied by source and participant and was provided uncurated.

Spanning cysteine to phenylalanine, the CDR3 consists of 15 amino acids. Solely the CDR3 DNA is kept, with 45 bases framed from the first base. CDR1 and CDR2 are read off the germline V gene as LGHNA and YNFKEQ. The germline V and J ends show losses of 6 bases and 1 base respectively, and no gene match explains 5 bases of the junction. Collaborating institutions collected whole blood in K2EDTA tubes following their own protocols. For TCRbeta analysis, collaborators shipped samples as frozen whole blood, isolated PBMCs, or DNA extracted from either of those sample types. TCRbeta CDR3 regions were amplified from genomic DNA by means of the immunoSEQ Assay, a bias-controlled multiplex PCR. In the authors' own workflow: The number of nucleated cells in each sample was estimated from the amplification of reference gene primers within the assay. Sequence reads were collapsed and filtered to measure the absolute abundance of every unique TCRbeta CDR3 rearrangement. Productive Simpson clonality was computed per sample as the square root of Simpson's diversity index over productive rearrangements. The source is immuneACCESS, and TCRdb retained only in-frame sequences with V and J called. Part of the clones is not carried over; for the studies checked, unresolved V genes explain less than half of this, and the remainder is unexplained. The V and J calls and the clone size are those of that table, but D and trimming were determined from the DNA. Across this sample there are about 56,000 clones, with about four fifths seen only once. Under 8.5% of the sample lies in the top ten.

Recombination joined TRBV4-2 with TRBJ2-2; 7 bases in the junction line up with TRBD2. The receptor's source is a woman aged 80 or over with acute or convalescent COVID-19. The sequencing sample was made of peripheral blood. The CDR3 in this case is CASRDGGRNTGELFF. The DNA reads TGTGCCAGCAGAGATGGCGGGAGGAACACCGGGGAGCTGTTTTTT.